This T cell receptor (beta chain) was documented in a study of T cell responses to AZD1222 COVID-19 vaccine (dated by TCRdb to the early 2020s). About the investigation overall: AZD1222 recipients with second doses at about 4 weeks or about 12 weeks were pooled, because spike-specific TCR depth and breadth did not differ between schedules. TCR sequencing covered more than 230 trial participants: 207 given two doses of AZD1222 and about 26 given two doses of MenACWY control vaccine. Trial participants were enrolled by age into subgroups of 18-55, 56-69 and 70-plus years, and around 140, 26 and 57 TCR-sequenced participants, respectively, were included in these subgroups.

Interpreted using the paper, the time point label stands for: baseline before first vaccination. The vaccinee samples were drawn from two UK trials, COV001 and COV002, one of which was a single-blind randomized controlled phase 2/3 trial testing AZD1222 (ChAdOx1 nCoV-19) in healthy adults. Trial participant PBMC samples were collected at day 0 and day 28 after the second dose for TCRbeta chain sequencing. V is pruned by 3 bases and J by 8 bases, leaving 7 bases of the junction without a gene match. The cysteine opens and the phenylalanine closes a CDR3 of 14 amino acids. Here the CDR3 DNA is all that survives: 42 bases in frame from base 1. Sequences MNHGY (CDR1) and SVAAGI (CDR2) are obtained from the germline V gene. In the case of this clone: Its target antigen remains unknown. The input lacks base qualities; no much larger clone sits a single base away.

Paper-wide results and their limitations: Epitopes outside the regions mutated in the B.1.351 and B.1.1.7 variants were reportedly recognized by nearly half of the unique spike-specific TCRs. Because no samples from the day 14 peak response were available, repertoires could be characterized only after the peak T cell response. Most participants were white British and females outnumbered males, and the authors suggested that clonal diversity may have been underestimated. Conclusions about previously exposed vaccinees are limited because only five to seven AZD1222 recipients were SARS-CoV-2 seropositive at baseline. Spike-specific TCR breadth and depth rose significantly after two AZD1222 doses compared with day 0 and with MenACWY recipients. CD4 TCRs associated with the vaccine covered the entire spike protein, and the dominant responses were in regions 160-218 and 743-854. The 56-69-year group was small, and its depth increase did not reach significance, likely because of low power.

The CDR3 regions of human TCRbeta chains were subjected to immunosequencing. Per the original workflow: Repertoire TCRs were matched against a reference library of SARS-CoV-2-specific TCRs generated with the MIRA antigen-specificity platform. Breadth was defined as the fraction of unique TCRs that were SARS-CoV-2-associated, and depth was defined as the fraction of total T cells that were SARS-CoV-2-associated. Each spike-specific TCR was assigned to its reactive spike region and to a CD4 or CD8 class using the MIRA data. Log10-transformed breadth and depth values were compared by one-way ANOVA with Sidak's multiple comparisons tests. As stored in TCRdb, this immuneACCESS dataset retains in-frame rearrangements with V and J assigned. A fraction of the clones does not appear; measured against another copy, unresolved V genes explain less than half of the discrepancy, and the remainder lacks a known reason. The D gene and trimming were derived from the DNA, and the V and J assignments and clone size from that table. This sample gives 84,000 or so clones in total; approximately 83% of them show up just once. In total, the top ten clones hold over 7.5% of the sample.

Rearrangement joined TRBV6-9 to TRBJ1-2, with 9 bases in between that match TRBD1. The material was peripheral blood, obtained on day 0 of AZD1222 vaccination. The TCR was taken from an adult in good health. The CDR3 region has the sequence CASSYQQGAEGYTF. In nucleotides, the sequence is TGTGCCAGCAGTTACCAACAGGGGGCTGAAGGCTACACCTTC.